The TCR beta chain under discussion was sequenced for a study of control samples from healthy donors and cancer patients. This CDR3 contains 15 residues. J gave up 7 bases and V 1 base, and 4 bases lay outside the gene matches. CDR1 is MNHNS and CDR2 is SASEGT in the germline V gene. The repertoire was sequenced with immunoSEQ multiplex PCR; TCRdb's copy has only in-frame clones and lacks some. The sample yields roughly 80,000 clones, about 88% seen once. The receptor's source is a woman between 45 and 65 years old in good health. The chain links TRBV6-1 to TRBJ2-3; 11 bases map to TRBD1. Sequencing used blood. The CDR3 DNA follows: TGTGCCAGCAGTGAAGGGACAGGGGGCTATAATACGCAGTATTTT. Translated: CASSEGTGGYNTQYF.